This TCR beta chain was sequenced during a study of T-cell memory formation after mild COVID-19. Study details: TCR clusters mostly belonged to single donors.

This clonotype has more than one count but fewer than ten. TCRdb ran MiXCR on the 5' RACE reads and lists one entry per CDR3 protein. The repertoire consists of under 250,000 distinct CDR3 sequences, with about 10% occurring once and the leading ten covering approximately 3%. This CDR3 has 21 residues. The J segment lost 0 bases and the V segment lost 7 bases, leaving 22 bases of the junction unmatched. The TCR sequence derives from a man aged 18-30 years who had mild COVID-19 (a few samples of this study predate the infection). Cell type and time point are not known. The sample was PBMCs or a T cell subset sorted from them (not recorded which). The genes are TRBV12-3 or TRBV12-4 and TRBJ1-4, with 8 bases aligning to TRBD1. CDR3 sequence reads: CASTRLDPWGQDAATNEKLFF. In nucleotides, the CDR3 is TGTGCCAGCACCAGACTCGATCCTTGGGGACAGGACGCTGCAACTAATGAAAAACTGTTTTTT.